The 8 T cell receptor beta chains below were found in one sample sequenced in a study of blood T cells in healthy people across ages. PCR was performed a second time for roughly 7 to 12 cycles using a sample-barcoded 5' primer and a J-beta primer mix. TCRdb fed the 5' RACE reads into MiXCR, producing one record per CDR3 protein. This table has hundreds of thousands of distinct CDR3 sequences, over 20% appearing once. The sequencing input was blood. The origin of the receptors is a man in his sixties or seventies in good health.

The genes are TRBV2 and TRBJ1-3; the D gene is possibly TRBD1 (5 bases). Germline values: CDR1 SNHLY, CDR2 FYNNEI. CDR3 length equals 14 residues. V was clipped by 5 bases and J by 2 bases, with 10 bases between them. In nucleotides, the CDR3 is TGTGCCAGCAGTAGGGGAAACGCTGGAAACACCATATATTTT. It specifies CASSRGNAGNTIYF.

This clonotype has just a few counts. The chain has TRBV20-1 and TRBJ2-3, with TRBD1 matching over 7 bases. The CDR3 runs 17 residues. Germline values: CDR1 DFQATT, CDR2 SNEGSKA (reference sequence). The trim removed 0 bases at V and 0 bases at J, leaving 9 bases unmatched. The CDR3 sequence: CSARDLRGQYSTDTQYF. In nucleotides, the CDR3 is TGCAGTGCTAGAGATCTACGGGGACAGTACAGCACAGATACGCAGTATTTT.

This clonotype has more than one count but fewer than ten. The chain joins TRBV19 to TRBJ2-5; 10 bases match TRBD2. The J call is uncertain, as TRBJ2-1 better fits the DNA end. The germline gives CDR1 LNHDA, CDR2 SQIVND (reference sequence). This CDR3 spans 16 amino acids. This CDR3 is CASSTPAGGPGNEQFF. CDR3 coding DNA: TGTGCCAGTAGTACACCAGCGGGAGGGCCGGGCAATGAGCAGTTCTTC.

This clonotype was observed a handful of times. The V and J genes are TRBV6-6 and TRBJ2-1; perhaps D is TRBD1 or TRBD2 (5 bases each). The CDR3 sequence is 15 residues long. The V gene's germline CDR1 is MNHNY and CDR2 SVGAGI (reference sequence). The germline V and J ends were trimmed by 8 bases and 5 bases, with 19 bases remaining between them. This chain's CDR3 is CASGPPGRMNNEQFF. Written as DNA, the CDR3 is TGTGCCAGCGGACCTCCGGGACGCATGAACAATGAGCAGTTCTTC.

This clonotype occurred a few times. The chain couples TRBV12-3 or TRBV12-4 to TRBJ2-2, with 10 bases aligning to TRBD2. The CDR3 runs to 18 residues. The V segment lost 2 bases and the J segment 0 bases; nucleotides outside the gene matches: 6. CDR3 sequence (DNA): TGTGCCAGCAGTTTAAAACTAGCGGGAAAAACGAACACCGGGGAGCTGTTTTTT. This encodes CASSLKLAGKTNTGELFF.

There are a few counts of this clonotype. The rearrangement uses TRBV10-3 and TRBJ2-5; D gene ambiguous. Germline lookup yields CDR1 ENHRY and CDR2 SYGVKD. V lost 0 bases and J lost 0, with 5 bases in between. This CDR3 contains 14 residues. As DNA, the CDR3 is TGTGCCATCAGTGAGTCCAGGAACCAAGAGACCCAGTACTTC. It specifies CAISESRNQETQYF.

Only a few counts were recorded for this clonotype. This chain joins TRBV20-1 and TRBJ2-5, with TRBD2 matching over 8 bases. V lost 0 bases, J lost 1 base, and 7 bases stayed unmatched. The V gene's germline CDR1 is DFQATT and CDR2 SNEGSKA (reference sequence). The CDR3 contains 16 residues. The DNA of the CDR3 is TGCAGTGCTAGAGATTCGGGAGGGGGTTTCCAAGAGACCCAGTACTTC. It is translated as CSARDSGGGFQETQYF.

V usage is TRBV10-2 and J usage is TRBJ2-3; 9 bases align to TRBD2. V shed 3 bases and J 6 bases; nucleotides not matched to a gene: 13. Germline-derived CDR1 and CDR2 are WSHSY and SAAADI. CDR3 length: 17 residues. In DNA, the CDR3 is TGCGCCAGCAGTGACGTGTTGCGGCGGGGGGGCGGCGATACGCAGTATTTT. It is translated as CASSDVLRRGGGDTQYF.